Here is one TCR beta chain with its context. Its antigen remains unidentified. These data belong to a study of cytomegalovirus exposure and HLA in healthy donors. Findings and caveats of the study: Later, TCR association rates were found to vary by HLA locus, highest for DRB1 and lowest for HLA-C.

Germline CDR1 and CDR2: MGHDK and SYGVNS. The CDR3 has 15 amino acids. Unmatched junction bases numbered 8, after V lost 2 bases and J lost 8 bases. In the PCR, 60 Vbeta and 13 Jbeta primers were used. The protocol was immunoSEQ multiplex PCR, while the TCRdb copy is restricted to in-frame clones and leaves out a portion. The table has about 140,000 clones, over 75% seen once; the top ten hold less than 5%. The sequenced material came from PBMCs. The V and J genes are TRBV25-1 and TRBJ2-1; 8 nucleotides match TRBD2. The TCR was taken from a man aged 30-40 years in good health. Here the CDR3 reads CASSEPGRAGYEQFF. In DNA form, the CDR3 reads TGTGCCAGCAGTGAACCCGGGAGGGCCGGGTATGAGCAGTTCTTC. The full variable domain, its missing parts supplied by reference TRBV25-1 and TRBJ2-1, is EADIYQTPRYLVIGTGKKITLECSQTMGHDKMYWYQQDPGMELHLIHYSYGVNSTEKGDLSSESTVSRIRTEHFPLTLESARPSHTSQYLCASSEPGRAGYEQFFGPGTRLTVL.